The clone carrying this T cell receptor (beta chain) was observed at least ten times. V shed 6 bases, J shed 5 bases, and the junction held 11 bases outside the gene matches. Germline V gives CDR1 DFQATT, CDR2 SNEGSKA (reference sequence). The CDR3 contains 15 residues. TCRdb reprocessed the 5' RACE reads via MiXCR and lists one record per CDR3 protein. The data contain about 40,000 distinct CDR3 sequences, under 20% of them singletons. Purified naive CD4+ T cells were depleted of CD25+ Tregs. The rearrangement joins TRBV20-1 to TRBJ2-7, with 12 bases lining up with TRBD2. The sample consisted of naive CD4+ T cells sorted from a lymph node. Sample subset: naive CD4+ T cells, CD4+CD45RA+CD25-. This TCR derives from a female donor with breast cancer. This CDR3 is CSATTSGSTSNEQYF. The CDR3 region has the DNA TGCAGTGCGACGACTAGCGGGAGTACGTCAAACGAGCAGTACTTC.